One and the same sample provided the 9 T cell receptor beta chains below, sequenced in a study of T cells in women clearing cervical HPV infection. Produced via immunoSEQ multiplex PCR; TCRdb's table is partial and in-frame only. The table gives some 23,000 clones; the top ten clones make up roughly 2.7% of it. The specimen was blood buffy coat. The receptor source for this set is a woman aged 18 to 75 with a cervical HPV16 infection that either progressed to CIN3+ or cleared (not recorded which).

As for this clone: The read ends 3 residues shy of where the CDR3 ends; the end is completed using the germline J gene. The chain recombines TRBV30 with TRBJ2-4; no firm D call. In germline, CDR1 is GTSNPN, CDR2 SVGIG (reference sequence). This CDR3 spans 12 amino acids. The CDR3 loop reads CAWSGSNYGQYF. The sequenced CDR3 bases are TGTGCCTGGAGTGGGTCTAACTATGGT.

Points on this clone: The read is 3 residues too short to cover the CDR3 end, so that end is filled in from the germline J gene. The gene calls are TRBV12-3 or TRBV12-4 and TRBJ2-3, with 10 bases aligning to TRBD2. The V segment lost 8 bases and the J segment 3 bases; nucleotides outside the gene matches: 5. The CDR3 loop spans 14 amino acids. CDR3 DNA (partial): TGTGCCAGCGGGAAGGGACTAGCGACAGATACG. Its translation is CASGKGLATDT. The full CDR3 reads CASGKGLATDTQYF.

Details on this clone: The CDR3 end falls 3 residues outside the read, so it is completed with the germline J gene. The rearrangement links TRBV7-3 to TRBJ2-1, with a tentative D call TRBD2 (6 bases). This CDR3 contains 13 residues. Germline values: CDR1 SGHTA, CDR2 FQGTGA. V was pared by 2 bases and J by 9 bases, with 11 bases between. The CDR3 is CASSLGGTGEQFF. The covered CDR3 bases are TGTGCCAGCAGCTTAGGGGGGACGGGTGAG.

Comment on this clone: Sequencing ends 3 residues short of the CDR3 end; the germline J gene provides the rest. The chain recombines TRBV7-6 with TRBJ2-3; TRBD2 matches at 10 bases. There are 18 residues in the CDR3. Germline-derived CDR1 and CDR2 are SGHVS and FNYEAQ. V was clipped by 2 bases and J by 0 bases; unmatched bases: 8. CDR3 bases read: TGTGCCAGCAGCTTACTGCTAGCGGGGGCTTTGAGCACAGATACG. It translates to CASSLLLAGALSTDT. Given in full, the CDR3 is CASSLLLAGALSTDTQYF.

As concerns this clone: The read halts 3 residues ahead of the CDR3 end, with the missing end drawn from the germline J gene. The gene calls are TRBV7-9 and TRBJ2-1, with TRBD2 matching over 8 bases. The length of the CDR3 is 15 residues. With V trimmed by 5 bases and J by 0 bases, 3 bases remained unmatched. Per the germline V gene, CDR1 is SEHNR and CDR2 is FQNEAQ (reference sequence). Partial CDR3 DNA: TGTGCCAGCAGCCGAGCGGGGGTCTCCTACAATGAG. Translated: CASSRAGVSYNE. The whole CDR3 protein is CASSRAGVSYNEQFF.

With regard to this clone: Sequencing ends 3 residues short of the CDR3 end; the germline J gene provides the rest. The chain recombines TRBV19 with TRBJ2-7; TRBD2 aligns across 13 bases. This CDR3 is built from 15 residues. CDR1 and CDR2 (germline): LNHDA, SQIVND (reference sequence). J gave up 1 base and V 6 bases, and 3 bases lay outside the gene matches. CDR3 bases read: TGTGCCAGTAGCCTACTAGCGGGAGGGTCCTACGAG. The encoded protein is CASSLLAGGSYE. The whole CDR3 region reads CASSLLAGGSYEQYF.

A word on this clone: With the read ending 3 residues before the CDR3 end, the germline J gene is used to fill in that end. The rearrangement joins TRBV18 to TRBJ2-4, with D maybe TRBD2 (5 bases). The length of the CDR3 is 17 residues. Germline CDR1 and CDR2: KGHSH and LQKENI. The CDR3 spells CASSPELYDGVVWGQYF. The CDR3 bases that were read are TGTGCCAGCTCACCGGAGCTATATGACGGGGTCGTATGGGGT.

Regarding this clone: From the germline J gene comes the end of the CDR3, since the read stops 3 residues before it. This chain uses TRBV7-2 with TRBJ2-7; TRBD2 agrees at 9 bases. The CDR3 totals 15 residues. The trim removed 4 bases at V and 5 bases at J, leaving 9 bases unmatched. The germline V gene has CDR1 SGHTA and CDR2 FQGNSA. CDR3 sequence reads: CASSSPGLAMNEQYF. The covered CDR3 bases are TGTGCCAGCAGCTCACCGGGACTAGCCATGAACGAG.

Details on this clone: The read terminates 3 residues ahead of where the CDR3 ends, so the germline J gene completes it. The chain carries TRBV18 and TRBJ1-2; a possible D gene is TRBD1 (6 bases). Germline CDR1 and CDR2: KGHSH and LQKENI. CDR3 size: 16 residues. The covered CDR3 bases are TGTGCCAGCTCACCAACCACTGGACCTAACAGGGAGGGC. Its protein product is CASSPTTGPNREG. The whole CDR3 reads CASSPTTGPNREGYTF.